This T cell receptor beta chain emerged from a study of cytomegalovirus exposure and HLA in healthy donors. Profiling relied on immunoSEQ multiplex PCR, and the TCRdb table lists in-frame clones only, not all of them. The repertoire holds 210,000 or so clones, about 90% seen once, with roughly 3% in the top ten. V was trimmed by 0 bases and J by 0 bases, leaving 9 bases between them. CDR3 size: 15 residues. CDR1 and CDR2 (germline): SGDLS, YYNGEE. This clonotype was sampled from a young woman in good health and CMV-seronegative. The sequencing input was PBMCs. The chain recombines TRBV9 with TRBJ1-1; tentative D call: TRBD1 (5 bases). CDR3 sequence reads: CASSVAAGLNTEAFF. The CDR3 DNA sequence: TGTGCCAGCAGCGTAGCGGCAGGGCTGAACACTGAAGCTTTCTTT.